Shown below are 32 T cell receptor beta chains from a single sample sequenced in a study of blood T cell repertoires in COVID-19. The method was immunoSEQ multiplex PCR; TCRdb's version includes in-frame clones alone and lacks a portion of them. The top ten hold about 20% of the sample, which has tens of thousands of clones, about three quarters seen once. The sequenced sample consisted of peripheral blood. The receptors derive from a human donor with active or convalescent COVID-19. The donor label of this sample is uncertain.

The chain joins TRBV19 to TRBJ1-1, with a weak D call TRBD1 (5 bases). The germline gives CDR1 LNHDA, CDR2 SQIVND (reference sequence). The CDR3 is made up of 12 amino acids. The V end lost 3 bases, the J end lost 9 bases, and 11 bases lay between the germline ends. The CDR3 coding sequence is TGTGCCAGTAGTATCCCCCAGGGAAAAGCTTTCTTT. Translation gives CASSIPQGKAFF.

The CDR3 loop is CASSAGQGARDEQFF. CDR3 nucleotide sequence: TGCGCCAGCAGCGCAGGACAGGGGGCGCGAGATGAGCAGTTCTTC. The chain has TRBV5-1 and TRBJ2-1; 11 nucleotides match TRBD1. V lost 4 bases, J lost 8 bases, and 8 bases stayed unmatched. This CDR3 region has 15 residues. Germline values: CDR1 SGHRS, CDR2 YFSETQ.

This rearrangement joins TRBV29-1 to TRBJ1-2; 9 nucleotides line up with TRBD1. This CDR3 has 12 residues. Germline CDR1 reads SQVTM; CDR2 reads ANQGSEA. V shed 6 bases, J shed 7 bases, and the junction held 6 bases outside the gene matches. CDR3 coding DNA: TGCAGCGTGGAACAGGGGGCAGGTGGCTACACCTTC. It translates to CSVEQGAGGYTF.

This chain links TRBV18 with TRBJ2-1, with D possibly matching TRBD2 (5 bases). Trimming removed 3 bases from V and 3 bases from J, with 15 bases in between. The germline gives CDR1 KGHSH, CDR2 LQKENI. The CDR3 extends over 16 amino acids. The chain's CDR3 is CASSPPHVGGYNEQFF. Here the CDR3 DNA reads TGTGCCAGCTCACCGCCGCACGTAGGAGGCTACAATGAGCAGTTCTTC.

Written as DNA, the CDR3 is TGTGCCAGCAGCTTACTTTCGGGGATTGGGGAATACGAGCAGTACTTC. Its protein product is CASSLLSGIGEYEQYF. The chain recombines TRBV7-9 with TRBJ2-7, with D perhaps matching TRBD2 (5 bases). CDR1 and CDR2 from the germline V gene are SEHNR and FQNEAQ (reference sequence). V shed 2 bases and J shed 4 bases, with 18 bases lying between them. The CDR3 is made up of 16 amino acids.

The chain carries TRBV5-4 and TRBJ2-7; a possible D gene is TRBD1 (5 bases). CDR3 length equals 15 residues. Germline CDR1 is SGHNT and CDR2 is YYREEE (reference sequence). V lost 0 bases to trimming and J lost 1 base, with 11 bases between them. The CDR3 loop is CASSLGGTSSYEQYF. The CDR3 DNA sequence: TGTGCCAGCAGCTTGGGGGGCACCTCTTCCTACGAGCAGTACTTC. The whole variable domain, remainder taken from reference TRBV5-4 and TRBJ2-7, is ETGVTQSPTHLIKTRGQQVTLRCSSQSGHNTVSWYQQALGQGPQFIFQYYREEENGRGNFPPRFSGLQFPNYSSELNVNALELDDSALYLCASSLGGTSSYEQYFGPGTRLTVT.

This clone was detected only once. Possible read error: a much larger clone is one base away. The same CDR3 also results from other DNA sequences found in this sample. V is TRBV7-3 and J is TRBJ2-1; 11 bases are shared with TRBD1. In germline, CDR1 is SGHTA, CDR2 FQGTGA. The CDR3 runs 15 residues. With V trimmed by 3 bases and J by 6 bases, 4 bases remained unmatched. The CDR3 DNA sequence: TGTGCCAGCAGCTTCGGACAGGGGGCCGGCAATGAGCAGTTCTTC. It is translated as CASSFGQGAGNEQFF.

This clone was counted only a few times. CDR3 loop: CATSDSGRPGSPRNTIYF. Written as DNA, the CDR3 is TGTGCCACCAGTGATTCGGGACGACCCGGGAGCCCGAGAAACACCATATATTTT. The chain has TRBV24-1 and TRBJ1-3; TRBD1 is a possible D gene (5 bases). Trimming cost V 2 bases and J 5 bases, with 21 bases left between them. The CDR3 covers 18 residues. Germline-derived CDR1 and CDR2 are KGHDR and SFDVKD.

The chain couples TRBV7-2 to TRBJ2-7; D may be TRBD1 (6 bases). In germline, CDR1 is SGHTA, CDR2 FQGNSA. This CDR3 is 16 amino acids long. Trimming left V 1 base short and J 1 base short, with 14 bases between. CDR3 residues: CASSLDSDRISYEQYF. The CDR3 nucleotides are TGTGCCAGCAGCTTAGATTCTGACAGGATATCCTACGAGCAGTACTTC.

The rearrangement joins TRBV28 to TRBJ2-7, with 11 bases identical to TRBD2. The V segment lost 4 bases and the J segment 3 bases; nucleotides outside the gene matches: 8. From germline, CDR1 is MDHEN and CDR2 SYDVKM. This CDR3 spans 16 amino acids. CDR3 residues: CASSSSTSGKIYEQYF. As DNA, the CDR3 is TGTGCCAGCAGTTCCTCGACTAGCGGGAAGATCTACGAGCAGTACTTC.

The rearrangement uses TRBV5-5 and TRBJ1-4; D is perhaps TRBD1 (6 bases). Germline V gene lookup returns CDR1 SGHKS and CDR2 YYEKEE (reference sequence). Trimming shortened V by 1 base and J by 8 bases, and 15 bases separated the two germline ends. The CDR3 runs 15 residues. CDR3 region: CASSLWGNREEKLFF. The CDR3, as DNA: TGTGCCAGCAGCTTGTGGGGAAACAGGGAGGAAAAACTGTTTTTT.

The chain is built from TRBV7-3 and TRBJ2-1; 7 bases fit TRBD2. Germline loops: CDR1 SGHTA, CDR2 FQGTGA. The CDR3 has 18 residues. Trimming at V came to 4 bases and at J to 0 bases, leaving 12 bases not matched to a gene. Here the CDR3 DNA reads TGTGCCAGCAGCTCGAGGATTCTAGCGGAGGGCTCCTACAATGAGCAGTTCTTC. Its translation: CASSSRILAEGSYNEQFF.

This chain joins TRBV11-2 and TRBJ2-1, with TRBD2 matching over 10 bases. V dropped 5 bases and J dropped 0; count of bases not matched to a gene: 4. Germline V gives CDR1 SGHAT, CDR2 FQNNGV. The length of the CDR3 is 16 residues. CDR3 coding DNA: TGTGCCAGCAGCCCCCGGACTAGCGGCTCCTACAATGAGCAGTTCTTC. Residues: CASSPRTSGSYNEQFF. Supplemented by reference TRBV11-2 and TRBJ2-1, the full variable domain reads EAGVAQSPRYKIIEKRQSVAFWCNPISGHATLYWYQQILGQGPKLLIQFQNNGVVDDSQLPKDRFSAERLKGVDSTLKIQPAKLEDSAVYLCASSPRTSGSYNEQFFGPGTRLTVL.

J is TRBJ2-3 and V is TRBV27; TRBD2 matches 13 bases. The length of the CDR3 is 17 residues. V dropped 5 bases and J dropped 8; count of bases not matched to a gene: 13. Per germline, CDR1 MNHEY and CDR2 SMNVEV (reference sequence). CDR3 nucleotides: TGTGCCAGCAGTGCCGGGACTAGCGGGACTGAAGTGGGTACGCAGTATTTT. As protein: CASSAGTSGTEVGTQYF.

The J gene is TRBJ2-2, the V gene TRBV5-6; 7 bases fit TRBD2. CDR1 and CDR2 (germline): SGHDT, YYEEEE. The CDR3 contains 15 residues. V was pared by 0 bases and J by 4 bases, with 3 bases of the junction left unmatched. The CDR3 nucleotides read TGTGCCAGCAGCTTGGCGGGAGGATTCACCGGGGAGCTGTTTTTT. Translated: CASSLAGGFTGELFF.

CDR3 protein: CASRNRVSYEQYF. CDR3 DNA sequence: TGTGCCAGCAGGAACAGGGTCTCCTACGAGCAGTACTTC. The chain employs TRBV6-5 and TRBJ2-7; possibly TRBD1 for D (6 bases). The V gene lost 6 bases and the J gene lost 0 bases, with 9 bases spanning the gap. The V gene's germline CDR1 is MNHEY and CDR2 SVGAGI. This CDR3 has 13 amino acids.

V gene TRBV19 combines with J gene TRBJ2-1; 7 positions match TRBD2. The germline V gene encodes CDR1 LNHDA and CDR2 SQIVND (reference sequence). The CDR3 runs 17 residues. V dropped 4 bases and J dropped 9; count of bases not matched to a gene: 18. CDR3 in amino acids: CASSSLPGGGLSSEQFF. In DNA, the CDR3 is TGTGCCAGTAGTAGCCTTCCGGGGGGAGGGTTAAGTTCTGAGCAGTTCTTC.

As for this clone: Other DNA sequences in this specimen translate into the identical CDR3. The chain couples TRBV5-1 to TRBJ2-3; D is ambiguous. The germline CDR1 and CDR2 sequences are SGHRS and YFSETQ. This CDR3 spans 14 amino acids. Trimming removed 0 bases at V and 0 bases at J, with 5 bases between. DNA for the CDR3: TGCGCCAGCAGCTTGGGGCAAAGCACAGATACGCAGTATTTT. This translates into CASSLGQSTDTQYF. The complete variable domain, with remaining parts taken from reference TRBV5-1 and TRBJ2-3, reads KAGVTQTPRYLIKTRGQQVTLSCSPISGHRSVSWYQQTPGQGLQFLFEYFSETQRNKGNFPGRFSGRQFSNSRSEMNVSTLELGDSALYLCASSLGQSTDTQYFGPGTRLTVL.

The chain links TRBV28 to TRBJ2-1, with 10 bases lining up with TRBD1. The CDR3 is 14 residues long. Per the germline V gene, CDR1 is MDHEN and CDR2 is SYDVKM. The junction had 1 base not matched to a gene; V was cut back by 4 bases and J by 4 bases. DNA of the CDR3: TGTGCCAGCAGTTGGACAGGGGGGTACAATGAGCAGTTCTTC. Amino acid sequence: CASSWTGGYNEQFF.

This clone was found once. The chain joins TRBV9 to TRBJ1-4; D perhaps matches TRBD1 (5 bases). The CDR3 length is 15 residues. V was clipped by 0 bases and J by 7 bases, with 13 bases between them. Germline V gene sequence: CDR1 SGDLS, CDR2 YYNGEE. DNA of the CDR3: TGTGCCAGCAGCGTAGAGGGGCTCAGAGGTGAAAAACTGTTTTTT. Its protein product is CASSVEGLRGEKLFF. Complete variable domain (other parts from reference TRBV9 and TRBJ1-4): DSGVTQTPKHLITATGQRVTLRCSPRSGDLSVYWYQQSLDQGLQFLIQYYNGEERAKGNILERFSAQQFPDLHSELNLSSLELGDSALYFCASSVEGLRGEKLFFGSGTQLSVL.

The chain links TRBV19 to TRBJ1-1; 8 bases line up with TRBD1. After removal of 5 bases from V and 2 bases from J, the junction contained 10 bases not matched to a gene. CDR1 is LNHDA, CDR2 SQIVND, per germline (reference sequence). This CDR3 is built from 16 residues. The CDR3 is CASSPIPGQGNTEAFF. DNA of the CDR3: TGTGCCAGTAGTCCAATCCCCGGACAGGGCAACACTGAAGCTTTCTTT.

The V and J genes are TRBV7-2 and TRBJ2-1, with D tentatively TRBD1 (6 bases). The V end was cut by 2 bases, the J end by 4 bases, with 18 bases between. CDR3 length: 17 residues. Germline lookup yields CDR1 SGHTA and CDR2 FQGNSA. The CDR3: CASSLRARQVSYNEQFF. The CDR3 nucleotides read TGTGCCAGCAGCTTAAGGGCTCGACAGGTGTCGTACAATGAGCAGTTCTTC.

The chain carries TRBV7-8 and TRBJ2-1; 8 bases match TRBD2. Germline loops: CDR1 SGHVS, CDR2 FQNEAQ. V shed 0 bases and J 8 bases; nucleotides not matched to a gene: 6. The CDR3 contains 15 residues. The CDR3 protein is CASSLAPGGQDEQFF. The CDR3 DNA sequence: TGTGCCAGCAGCTTAGCGCCGGGAGGGCAAGATGAGCAGTTCTTC. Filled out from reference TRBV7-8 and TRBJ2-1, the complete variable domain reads GAGVSQSPRYKVAKRGQDVALRCDPISGHVSLFWYQQALGQGPEFLTYFQNEAQLDKSGLPSDRFFAERPEGSVSTLKIQRTQQEDSAVYLCASSLAPGGQDEQFFGPGTRLTVL.

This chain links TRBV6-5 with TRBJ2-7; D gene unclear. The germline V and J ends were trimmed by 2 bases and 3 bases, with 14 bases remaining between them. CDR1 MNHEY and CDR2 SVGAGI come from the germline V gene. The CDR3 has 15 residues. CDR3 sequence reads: CASSYDQRGHYEQYF. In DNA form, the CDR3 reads TGTGCCAGCAGTTACGATCAGCGAGGCCACTACGAGCAGTACTTC.

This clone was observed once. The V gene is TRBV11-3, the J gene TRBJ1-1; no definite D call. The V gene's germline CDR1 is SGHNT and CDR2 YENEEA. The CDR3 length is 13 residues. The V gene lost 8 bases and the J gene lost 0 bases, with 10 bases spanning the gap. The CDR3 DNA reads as TGTGCCAGCCCGCCAGATCTGAACACTGAAGCTTTCTTT. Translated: CASPPDLNTEAFF.

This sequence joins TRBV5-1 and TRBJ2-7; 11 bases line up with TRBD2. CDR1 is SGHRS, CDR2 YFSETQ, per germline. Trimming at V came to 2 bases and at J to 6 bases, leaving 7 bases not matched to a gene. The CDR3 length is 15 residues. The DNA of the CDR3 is TGCGCCAGCAGCTTCTACACTAGCGGGAGACCCGAGCAGTACTTC. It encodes CASSFYTSGRPEQYF.

For the CDR3, the DNA is TGCGCCAGCAGCTTGACTAGCGGGAGCAATGAGCAGTTCTTC. Translating gives CASSLTSGSNEQFF. This chain links TRBV5-1 with TRBJ2-1; 11 nucleotides match TRBD2. V shed 1 base and J 6 bases; nucleotides not matched to a gene: 0. The CDR3 totals 14 residues. Germline V lookup: CDR1 SGHRS, CDR2 YFSETQ.

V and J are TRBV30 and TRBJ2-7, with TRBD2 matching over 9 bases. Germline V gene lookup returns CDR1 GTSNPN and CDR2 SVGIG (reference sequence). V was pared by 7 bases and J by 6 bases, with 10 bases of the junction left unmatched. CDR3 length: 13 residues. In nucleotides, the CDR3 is TGTGCCTTGACAGGGCAACTAGCGGGCGAGCAGTACTTC. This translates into CALTGQLAGEQYF. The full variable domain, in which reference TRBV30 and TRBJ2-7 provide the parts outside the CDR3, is SQTIHQWPATLVQPVGSPLSLECTVEGTSNPNLYWYRQAAGRGLQLLFYSVGIGQISSEVPQNLSASRPQDRQFILSSKKLLLSDSGFYLCALTGQLAGEQYFGPGTRLTVT.

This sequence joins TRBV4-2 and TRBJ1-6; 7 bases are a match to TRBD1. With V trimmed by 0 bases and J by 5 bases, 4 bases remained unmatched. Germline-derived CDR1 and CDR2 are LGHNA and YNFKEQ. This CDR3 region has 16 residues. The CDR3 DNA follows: TGTGCCAGCAGCCAAGATAGGCAGGGGGATAATTCACCCCTCCACTTT. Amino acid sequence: CASSQDRQGDNSPLHF.

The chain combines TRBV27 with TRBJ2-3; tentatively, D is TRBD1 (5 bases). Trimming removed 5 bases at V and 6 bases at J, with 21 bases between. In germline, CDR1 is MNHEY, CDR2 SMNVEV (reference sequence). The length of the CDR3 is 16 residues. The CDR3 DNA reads TGTGCCAGCAGTCAGGGCGTGGGATCCTTGACTGATACGCAGTATTTT. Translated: CASSQGVGSLTDTQYF.

CDR3 nucleotides: TGTGCCAGCAGCCCAGGGGGGATCCAAGTGGTTGAAGCTTTCTTT. Amino acid sequence: CASSPGGIQVVEAFF. The chain carries TRBV25-1 and TRBJ1-1, with 7 nucleotides matching TRBD1. The J segment lost 7 bases and the V segment lost 6 bases, leaving 14 bases of the junction unmatched. CDR3 length equals 15 residues. Germline CDR1 is MGHDK and CDR2 is SYGVNS.

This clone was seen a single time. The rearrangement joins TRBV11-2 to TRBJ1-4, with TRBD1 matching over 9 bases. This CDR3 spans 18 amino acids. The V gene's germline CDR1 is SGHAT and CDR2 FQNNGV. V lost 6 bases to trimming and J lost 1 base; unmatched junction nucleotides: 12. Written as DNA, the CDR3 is TGTGCCAGCAGTAAAGGGACAGGGAGGATAAGAACTAATGAAAAACTGTTTTTT. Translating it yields CASSKGTGRIRTNEKLFF.